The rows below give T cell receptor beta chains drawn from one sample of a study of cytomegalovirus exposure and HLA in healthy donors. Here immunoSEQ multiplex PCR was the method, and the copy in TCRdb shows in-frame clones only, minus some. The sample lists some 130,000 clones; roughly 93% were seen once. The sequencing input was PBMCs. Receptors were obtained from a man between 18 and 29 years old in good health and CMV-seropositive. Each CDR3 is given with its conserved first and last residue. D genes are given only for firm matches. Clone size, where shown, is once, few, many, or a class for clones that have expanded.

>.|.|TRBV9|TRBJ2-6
CASSVEWTPGANVLTF
TGTGCCAGCAGCGTAGAATGGACACCTGGGGCCAACGTCCTGACTTTC
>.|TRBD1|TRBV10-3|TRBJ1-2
CAISTPGQATYGYTF
TGTGCCATCAGCACACCGGGACAGGCCACCTATGGCTACACCTTC
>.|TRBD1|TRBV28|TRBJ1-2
CASSYPYTGTGGNYGYTF
TGTGCCAGCAGTTACCCGTATACCGGGACAGGAGGTAACTATGGCTACACCTTC
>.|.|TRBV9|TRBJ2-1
CASSVGTFLLGNEQFF
TGTGCCAGCAGCGTAGGGACTTTCCTGCTCGGGAATGAGCAGTTCTTC
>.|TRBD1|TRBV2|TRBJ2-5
CASEQGEETQYF
TGTGCCAGCGAGCAGGGGGAAGAGACCCAGTACTTC
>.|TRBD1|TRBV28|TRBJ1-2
CASKTARDRVGYGYTF
TGTGCCAGCAAAACTGCCCGGGACAGGGTTGGCTATGGCTACACCTTC
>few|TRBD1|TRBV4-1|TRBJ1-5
CASSPTGAQPQHF
TGCGCCAGCAGCCCGACAGGGGCTCAGCCCCAGCATTTT
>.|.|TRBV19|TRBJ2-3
CASSMLTGRDTQYF
TGTGCCAGTAGTATGCTTACAGGCAGAGATACGCAGTATTTT
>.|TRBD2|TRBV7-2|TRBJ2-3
CASSSTSGSGRDTQYF
TGTGCCAGCAGCTCCACTAGCGGGAGCGGGCGAGATACGCAGTATTTT
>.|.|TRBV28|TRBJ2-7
CASSRSGLYEQYF
TGTGCCAGCAGCCGTTCAGGTCTCTACGAGCAGTACTTC
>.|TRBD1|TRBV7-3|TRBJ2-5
CASSVDRGETQYF
TGTGCCAGCAGCGTAGACAGGGGGGAGACCCAGTACTTC
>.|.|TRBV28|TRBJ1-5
CASSFINQPQHF
TGTGCCAGCAGTTTCATCAATCAGCCCCAGCATTTT
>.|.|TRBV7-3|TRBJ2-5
CASSFLGGSQETQYF
TGTGCCAGCAGCTTCTTAGGCGGCAGCCAAGAGACCCAGTACTTC
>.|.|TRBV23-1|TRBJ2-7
CASSLDGVSYEQYF
TGCGCCAGCAGTCTCGACGGGGTCTCCTACGAGCAGTACTTC
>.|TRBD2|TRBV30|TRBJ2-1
CAWSDGTSGSFAYNEQFF
TGTGCCTGGAGTGATGGGACTAGCGGGAGTTTCGCCTACAATGAGCAGTTCTTC
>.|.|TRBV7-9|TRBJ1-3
CASSLASLGAGNTIYF
TGTGCCAGCAGCTTAGCCAGCCTGGGAGCTGGAAACACCATATATTTT
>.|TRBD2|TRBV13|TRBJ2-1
CASSSRGLAGRSSYNEQFF
TGTGCCAGCAGCTCCCGGGGACTAGCGGGACGAAGCTCCTACAATGAGCAGTTCTTC
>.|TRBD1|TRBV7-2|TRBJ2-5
CASSLRRDRGTQYF
TGTGCCAGCAGCTTAAGACGAGACAGGGGGACCCAGTACTTC
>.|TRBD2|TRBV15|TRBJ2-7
CATSRDPAGLPSQSYEQYF
TGTGCCACCAGCAGAGATCCCGCGGGACTACCTTCTCAATCCTACGAGCAGTACTTC
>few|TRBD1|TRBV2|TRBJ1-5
CASRGQGDQPQHF
TGTGCCAGCAGGGGACAGGGGGATCAGCCCCAGCATTTT
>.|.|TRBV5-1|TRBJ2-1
CASSLAGTSYNEQFF
TGCGCCAGCAGCTTGGCCGGGACTTCCTACAATGAGCAGTTCTTC
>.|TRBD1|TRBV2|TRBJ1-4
CASSPGTGDGKLFF
TGTGCCAGCAGTCCGGGGACAGGGGACGGAAAACTGTTTTTT
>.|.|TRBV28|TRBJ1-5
CASSTMADNQPQHF
TGTGCCAGCAGCACAATGGCGGATAATCAGCCCCAGCATTTT
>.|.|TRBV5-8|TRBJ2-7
CASSLSRRPYEQYF
TGTGCCAGCAGCTTGTCAAGGAGACCCTACGAGCAGTACTTC
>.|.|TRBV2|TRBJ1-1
CASSRDFFDTEAFF
TGTGCCAGCAGTCGGGACTTTTTTGACACTGAAGCTTTCTTT
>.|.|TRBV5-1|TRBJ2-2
CASSLDGHTGELFF
TGCGCCAGCAGCTTGGACGGACATACCGGGGAGCTGTTTTTT
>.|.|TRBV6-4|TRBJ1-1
CASSTPGGTEAFF
TGTGCCAGCAGTACGCCGGGAGGCACTGAAGCTTTCTTT
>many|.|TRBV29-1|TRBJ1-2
CSVEKTAHYGYTF
TGCAGCGTTGAAAAGACAGCACACTATGGCTACACCTTC
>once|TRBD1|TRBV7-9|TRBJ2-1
CASSSQGASYNEQFF
TGTGCCAGCAGCTCACAGGGGGCCTCCTACAATGAGCAGTTCTTC
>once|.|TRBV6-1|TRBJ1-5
CASSRGYQPQHF
TGTGCCAGCAGTAGGGGTTACCAGCCCCAGCATTTT
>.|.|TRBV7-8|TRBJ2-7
CASTPGVGSYEQYF
TGTGCCAGCACCCCAGGGGTGGGTTCCTACGAGCAGTACTTC
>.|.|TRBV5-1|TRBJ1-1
CASRDGTHEAFF
TGCGCCAGCAGGGATGGGACACATGAAGCTTTCTTT
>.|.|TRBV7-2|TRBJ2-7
CASSLGSQDEQYF
TGTGCCAGCAGCTTAGGTAGTCAGGACGAGCAGTACTTC
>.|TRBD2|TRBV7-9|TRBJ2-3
CASSFREGSTDTQYF
TGTGCCAGCAGCTTTCGGGAGGGAAGCACAGATACGCAGTATTTT
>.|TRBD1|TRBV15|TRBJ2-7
CATSRYTGEEQYF
TGTGCCACCAGCAGATATACAGGGGAAGAGCAGTACTTC
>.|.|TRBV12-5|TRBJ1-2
CASGLNRADGRYGYTF
TGTGCTAGTGGTTTGAACAGGGCAGATGGACGGTATGGCTACACCTTC
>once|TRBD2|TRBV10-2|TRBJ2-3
CASSEALAGGLADTQYF
TGCGCCAGCAGTGAGGCTCTAGCGGGAGGGCTGGCAGATACGCAGTATTTT
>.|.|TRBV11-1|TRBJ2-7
CASSEPRESYEQYF
TGTGCCAGCAGCGAGCCCAGGGAATCCTACGAGCAGTACTTC
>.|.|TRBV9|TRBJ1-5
CASSVGTGYNQPQHF
TGTGCCAGCAGCGTAGGAACAGGATATAATCAGCCCCAGCATTTT
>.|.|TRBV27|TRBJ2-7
CASKDNLYEQYF
TGTGCCAGCAAGGACAATCTCTACGAGCAGTACTTC
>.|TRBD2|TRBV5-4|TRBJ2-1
CASSLRLAGADEQFF
TGTGCCAGCAGCTTGAGACTAGCGGGAGCTGATGAGCAGTTCTTC
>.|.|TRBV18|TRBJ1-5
CASSPKGAAGNQPQHF
TGTGCCAGCTCACCGAAAGGGGCGGCGGGCAATCAGCCCCAGCATTTT
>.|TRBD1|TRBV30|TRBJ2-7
CAWSIGQELHEQYF
TGTGCCTGGAGTATTGGACAGGAGCTCCACGAGCAGTACTTC
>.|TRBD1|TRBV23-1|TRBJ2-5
CASSHRQGMETQYF
TGCGCCAGCAGCCACCGACAGGGGATGGAGACCCAGTACTTC
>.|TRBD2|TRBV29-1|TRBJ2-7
CSVGTSAISYEQYF
TGCAGCGTTGGGACTAGCGCGATCTCCTACGAGCAGTACTTC
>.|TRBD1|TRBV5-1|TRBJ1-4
CASSLGQGEKLFF
TGCGCCAGCAGCCTTGGACAGGGAGAAAAACTGTTTTTT
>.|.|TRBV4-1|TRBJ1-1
CASSQDEGGGGTEAFF
TGCGCCAGCAGCCAAGATGAGGGGGGCGGGGGCACTGAAGCTTTCTTT